Given below is one TCR beta chain in context. The data derive from a study of control samples from healthy donors and cancer patients. This CDR3 spans 14 amino acids. The ends were cut back, 2 bases at V and 1 base at J, with 5 bases in the middle. CDR1 is SGHTA, CDR2 FQGNSA, per germline. TCRdb keeps only in-frame clones here, not all; method: immunoSEQ multiplex PCR. The data show 200,000 to 250,000 clones, 85% to 95% seen once. The sample was blood. The rearrangement links TRBV7-2 to TRBJ2-2; no clear D. This receptor was identified in a middle-aged man in good health. CDR3 sequence (DNA): TGTGCCAGCAGCTTAAACCTGAACACCGGGGAGCTGTTTTTT. Translating gives CASSLNLNTGELFF.